The clone carrying this T cell receptor (beta chain) has more than one count but fewer than ten. Its antigen remains unknown. The use of a sample-barcoded 5' primer and a J-beta primer mix characterized a second PCR of roughly 7 to 12 cycles. One entry per CDR3 protein, called by TCRdb with MiXCR from the 5' RACE reads. The table lists about 810,000 distinct CDR3 sequences, roughly 40% of them singletons, with 10% to 15% in the top ten. The record originates from a study of blood T cells in healthy people across ages. General study findings and limits: In older individuals, TCR beta diversity per million T cells was lower, falling roughly linearly with age.

Peripheral blood was drawn, ten milliliters per donor. Each sample used at least 6.5 million PBMCs. Germline V gene lookup returns CDR1 SGHTA and CDR2 FQGNSA. This CDR3 is built from 14 residues. V lost 4 bases to trimming and J lost 5 bases; unmatched junction nucleotides: 6. Material for sequencing was blood. The clonotype comes from a man aged 18 to 30 in good health. This sequence joins TRBV7-2 and TRBJ2-5; 8 bases line up with TRBD1. The CDR3 region is CASSYQGARETQYF. In DNA form, the CDR3 reads TGTGCCAGCAGCTATCAGGGGGCTAGGGAGACCCAGTACTTC.